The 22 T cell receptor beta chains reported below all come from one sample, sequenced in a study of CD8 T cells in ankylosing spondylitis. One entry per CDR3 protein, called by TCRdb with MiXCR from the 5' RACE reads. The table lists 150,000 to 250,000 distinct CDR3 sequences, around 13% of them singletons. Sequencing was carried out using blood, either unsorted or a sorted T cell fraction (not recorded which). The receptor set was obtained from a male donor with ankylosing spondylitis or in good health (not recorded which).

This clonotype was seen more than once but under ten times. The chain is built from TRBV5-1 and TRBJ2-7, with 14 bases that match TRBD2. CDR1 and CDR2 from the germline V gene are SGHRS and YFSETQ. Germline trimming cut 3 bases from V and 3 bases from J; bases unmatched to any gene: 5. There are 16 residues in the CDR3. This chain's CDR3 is CASSSIGTSGSYEQYF. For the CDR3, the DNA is TGCGCCAGCAGCTCCATAGGGACTAGCGGGAGCTACGAGCAGTACTTC.

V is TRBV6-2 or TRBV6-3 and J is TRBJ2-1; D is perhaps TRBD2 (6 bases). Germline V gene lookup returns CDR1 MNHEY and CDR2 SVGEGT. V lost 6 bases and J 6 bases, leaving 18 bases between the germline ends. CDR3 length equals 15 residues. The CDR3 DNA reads TGTGCCAGCAGACGGTCTAACCGGGACTCCAATGAGCAGTTCTTC. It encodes CASRRSNRDSNEQFF.

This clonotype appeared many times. The CDR3 sequence is CASSLGVLAEAFF. DNA of the CDR3: TGTGCCAGCAGTTTAGGGGTCCTCGCTGAAGCTTTCTTT. The V call is TRBV12-3 or TRBV12-4, the J call TRBJ1-1; D is ambiguous. V lost 1 base and J 6 bases, leaving 9 bases between the germline ends. CDR3 size: 13 residues.

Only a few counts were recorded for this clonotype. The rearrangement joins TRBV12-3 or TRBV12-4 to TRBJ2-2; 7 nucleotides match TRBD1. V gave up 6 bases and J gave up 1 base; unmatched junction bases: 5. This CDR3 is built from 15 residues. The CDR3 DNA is TGTGCCAGCAGCCGAGGGACAGTGAACACCGGGGAGCTGTTTTTT. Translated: CASSRGTVNTGELFF.

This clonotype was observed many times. Here the CDR3 DNA reads TGCGCCAGCAGCTTGGCCTTTGCTACCCGCACAGATACGCAGTATTTT. As protein: CASSLAFATRTDTQYF. The V gene is TRBV5-1, the J gene TRBJ2-3; D remains ambiguous. Trimming left V 0 bases short and J 1 base short, with 12 bases between. Per germline, CDR1 SGHRS and CDR2 YFSETQ. The CDR3 is 16 residues long.

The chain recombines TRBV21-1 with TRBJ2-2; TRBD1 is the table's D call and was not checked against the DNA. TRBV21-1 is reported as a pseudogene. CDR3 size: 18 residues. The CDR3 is CASSKGGVGTSNTGELFF. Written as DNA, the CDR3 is TGTGCCAGCAGCAAAGGAGGGGTTGGGACATCGAACACCGGGGAGCTGTTTTTT.

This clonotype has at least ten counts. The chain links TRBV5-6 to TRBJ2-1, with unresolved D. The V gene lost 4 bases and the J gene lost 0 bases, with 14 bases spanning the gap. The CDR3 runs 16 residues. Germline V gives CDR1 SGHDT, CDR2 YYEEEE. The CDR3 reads CASSLSGDPSYNEQFF. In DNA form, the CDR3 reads TGTGCCAGCAGCCTTTCAGGAGACCCCTCCTACAATGAGCAGTTCTTC.

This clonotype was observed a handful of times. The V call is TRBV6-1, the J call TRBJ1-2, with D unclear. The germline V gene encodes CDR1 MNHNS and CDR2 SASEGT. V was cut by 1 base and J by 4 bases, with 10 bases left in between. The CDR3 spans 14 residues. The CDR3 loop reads CASSEGSGTYGYTF. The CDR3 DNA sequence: TGTGCCAGCAGTGAAGGGAGTGGAACCTATGGCTACACCTTC.

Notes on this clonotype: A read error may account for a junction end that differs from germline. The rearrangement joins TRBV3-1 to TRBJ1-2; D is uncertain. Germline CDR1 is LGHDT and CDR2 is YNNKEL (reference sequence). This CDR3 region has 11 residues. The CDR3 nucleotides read TGTGCCAGCAGCCAAGATGACGGAAAAGTCTTC. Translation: CASSQDDGKVF. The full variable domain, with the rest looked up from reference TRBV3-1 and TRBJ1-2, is DTAVSQTPKYLVTQMGNDKSIKCEQNLGHDTMYWYKQDSKKFLKIMFSYNNKELIINETVPNRFSPKSPDKAHLNLHINSLELGDSAVYFCASSQDDGKVFGSGTRLTVV.

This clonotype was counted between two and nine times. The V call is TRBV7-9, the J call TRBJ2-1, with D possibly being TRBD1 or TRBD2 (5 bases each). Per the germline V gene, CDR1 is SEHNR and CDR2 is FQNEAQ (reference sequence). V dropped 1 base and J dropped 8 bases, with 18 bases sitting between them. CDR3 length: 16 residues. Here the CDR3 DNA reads TGTGCCAGCAGCTTAGATGGTGGTGGGGGAATCGATGAGCAGTTCTTC. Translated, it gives CASSLDGGGGIDEQFF.

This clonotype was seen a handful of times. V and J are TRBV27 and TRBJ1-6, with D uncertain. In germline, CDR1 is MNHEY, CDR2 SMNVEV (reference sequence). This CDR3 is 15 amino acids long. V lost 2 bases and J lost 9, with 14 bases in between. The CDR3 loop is CASSLTEGRFSPLHF. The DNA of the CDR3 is TGTGCCAGCAGTTTAACAGAAGGGAGGTTTTCACCCCTCCACTTT.

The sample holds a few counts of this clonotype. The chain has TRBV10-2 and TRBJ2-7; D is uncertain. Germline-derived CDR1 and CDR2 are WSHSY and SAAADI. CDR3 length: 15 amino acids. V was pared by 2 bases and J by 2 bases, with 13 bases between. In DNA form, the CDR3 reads TGCGCCAGCAGTGAGCCCTGGTTTAGCCCCTACGAGCAGTACTTC. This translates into CASSEPWFSPYEQYF.

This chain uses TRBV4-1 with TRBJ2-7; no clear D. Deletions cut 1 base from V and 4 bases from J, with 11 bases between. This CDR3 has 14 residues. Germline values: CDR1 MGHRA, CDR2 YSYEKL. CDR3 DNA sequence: TGCGCCAGCAGCCAAGTCGTAGTAGATTACGAGCAGTACTTC. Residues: CASSQVVVDYEQYF.

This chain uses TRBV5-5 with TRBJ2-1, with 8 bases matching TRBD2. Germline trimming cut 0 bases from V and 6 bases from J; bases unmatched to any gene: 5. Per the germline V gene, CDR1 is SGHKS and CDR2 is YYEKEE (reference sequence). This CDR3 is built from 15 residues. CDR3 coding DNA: TGTGCCAGCAGCTTGGCGGGGGGGGCGGTCAATGAGCAGTTCTTC. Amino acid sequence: CASSLAGGAVNEQFF.

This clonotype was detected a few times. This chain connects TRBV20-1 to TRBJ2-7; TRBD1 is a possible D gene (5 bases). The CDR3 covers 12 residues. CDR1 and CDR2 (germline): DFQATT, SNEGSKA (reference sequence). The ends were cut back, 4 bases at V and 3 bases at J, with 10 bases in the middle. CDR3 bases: TGCAGTGCTAAAGGCAGGGACTACGAGCAGTACTTC. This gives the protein CSAKGRDYEQYF.

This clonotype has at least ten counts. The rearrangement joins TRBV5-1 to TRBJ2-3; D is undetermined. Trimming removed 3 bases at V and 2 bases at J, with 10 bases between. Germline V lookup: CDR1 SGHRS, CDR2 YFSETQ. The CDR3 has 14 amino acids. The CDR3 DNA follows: TGCGCCAGCAGCTCCTCGCGTCTCACAGATACGCAGTATTTT. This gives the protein CASSSSRLTDTQYF. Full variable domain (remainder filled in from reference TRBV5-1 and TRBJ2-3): KAGVTQTPRYLIKTRGQQVTLSCSPISGHRSVSWYQQTPGQGLQFLFEYFSETQRNKGNFPGRFSGRQFSNSRSEMNVSTLELGDSALYLCASSSSRLTDTQYFGPGTRLTVL.

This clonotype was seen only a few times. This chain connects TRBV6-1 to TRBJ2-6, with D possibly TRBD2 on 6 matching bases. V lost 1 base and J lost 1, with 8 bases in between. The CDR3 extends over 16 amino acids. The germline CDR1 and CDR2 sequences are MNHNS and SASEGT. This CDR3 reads CASSEEEGSGANVLTF. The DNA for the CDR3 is TGTGCCAGCAGTGAAGAGGAGGGTTCTGGGGCCAACGTCCTGACTTTC.

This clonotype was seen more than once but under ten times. The chain's CDR3 is CAWSLGTYGYTF. CDR3 nucleotides: TGTGCCTGGAGTCTTGGGACGTATGGCTACACCTTC. The rearrangement joins TRBV30 to TRBJ1-2; possibly TRBD1 for D (5 bases). From germline, CDR1 is GTSNPN and CDR2 SVGIG (reference sequence). The CDR3 runs to 12 residues. Trimming left V 2 bases short and J 5 bases short, with 9 bases between.

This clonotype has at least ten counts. The DNA of the CDR3 is TGTGCCAATTCTGGGGGCGCCGGGACAGGGGGCAACGAGCAGTACTTC. Translating it yields CANSGGAGTGGNEQYF. J is TRBJ2-7 and V is TRBV6-1, with 12 bases identical to TRBD1. V trimming: 10 bases; J trimming: 5 bases; junction bases outside the gene matches: 15. Germline V gene lookup returns CDR1 MNHNS and CDR2 SASEGT. CDR3 length equals 16 residues.

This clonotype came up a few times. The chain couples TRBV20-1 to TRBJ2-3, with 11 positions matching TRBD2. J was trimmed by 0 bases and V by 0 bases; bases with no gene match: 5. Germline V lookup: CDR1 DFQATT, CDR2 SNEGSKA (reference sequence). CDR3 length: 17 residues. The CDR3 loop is CSARDGLAGGSTDTQYF. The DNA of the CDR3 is TGCAGTGCTAGAGATGGCCTAGCGGGGGGAAGCACAGATACGCAGTATTTT.

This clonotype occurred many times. The CDR3: CASSWAPRVSYNEQFF. The CDR3 DNA sequence: TGCGCCAGCAGCTGGGCCCCCAGGGTATCCTACAATGAGCAGTTCTTC. V gene TRBV5-1 combines with J gene TRBJ2-1, with D tentatively TRBD1 (5 bases). Germline CDR1 SGHRS, CDR2 YFSETQ. CDR3 size: 16 residues. The germline V and J ends were trimmed by 3 bases and 1 base, with 14 bases remaining between them. The full variable domain, in which reference TRBV5-1 and TRBJ2-1 provide the parts outside the CDR3, is KAGVTQTPRYLIKTRGQQVTLSCSPISGHRSVSWYQQTPGQGLQFLFEYFSETQRNKGNFPGRFSGRQFSNSRSEMNVSTLELGDSALYLCASSWAPRVSYNEQFFGPGTRLTVL.

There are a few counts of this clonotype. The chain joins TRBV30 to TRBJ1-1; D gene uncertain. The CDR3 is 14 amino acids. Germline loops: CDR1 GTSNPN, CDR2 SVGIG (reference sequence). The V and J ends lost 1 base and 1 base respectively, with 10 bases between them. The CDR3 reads CAWSGVVGNTEAFF. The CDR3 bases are TGTGCCTGGAGTGGCGTCGTTGGGAACACTGAAGCTTTCTTT.